The entry that follows covers one T cell receptor (beta chain) sequence. These data are taken from a study of cytomegalovirus exposure and HLA in healthy donors. The PCR employed 60 Vbeta primers together with 13 Jbeta primers. TCRdb's table, derived via immunoSEQ multiplex PCR, lists solely in-frame clones and lacks some. The table shows 200,000 to 250,000 clones, with 77% occurring only once. The donors were healthy bone marrow donors. Donors were nominally healthy when sampled, though unrecorded immune exposures were likely. V shed 1 base, J shed 1 base, and the junction held 2 bases outside the gene matches. Germline V gene data show CDR1 as SGHAT and CDR2 as FQNNGV. The length of the CDR3 is 15 residues.

This sequence joins TRBV11-2 and TRBJ2-3, with 7 bases identical to TRBD2. The sequence was obtained from an older woman in good health and CMV-seropositive. Source material: PBMCs. The CDR3 DNA is TGTGCCAGCAGCTTAGGACTAGCTCGCACAGATACGCAGTATTTT. Its protein product is CASSLGLARTDTQYF.